This T cell receptor (beta chain) stems from a study of CD8 T cells in Susac syndrome. Between the trimmed V and J ends, which lost 2 bases and 7 bases, there was a span of 18 bases. Germline V CDR1 and CDR2: MNHEY, SVGAGI. The CDR3 extends over 17 amino acids. RNA, at roughly 0.5 to 1 ug, was reverse transcribed with random hexamers. TCRdb ran MiXCR on the immunoSEQ multiplex PCR reads and lists one entry per CDR3 protein. The data hold 210,000 or so distinct CDR3 sequences, with less than 95% observed a single time. The chain joins TRBV6-5 to TRBJ1-6, with a weak D call TRBD1 (5 bases). The receptor was isolated from a human donor with Susac syndrome. The specimen sequenced was CD4+ T cells from PBMCs. CDR3 sequence reads: CASSYHHPGRRNSPLHF. CDR3 sequence (DNA): TGTGCCAGCAGTTACCACCATCCGGGACGGAGGAATTCACCCCTCCACTTT.